The clone carrying this TCR beta chain has a handful of counts. Germline lookup yields CDR1 LGHNA and CDR2 YNFKEQ. V was clipped by 3 bases and J by 7 bases; unmatched bases: 5. The CDR3 length is 14 residues. The data stem from a study of blood T cells in healthy people across ages. A second PCR of about 6 to 12 cycles used a sample-barcoded 5' primer and a J-beta primer mix. One entry per CDR3 protein, called by TCRdb with MiXCR from the 5' RACE reads. The repertoire holds approximately 350,000 distinct CDR3 sequences, with 52% as singletons. The source material was blood. The chain carries TRBV4-2 and TRBJ1-4; 7 bases match TRBD1. The sequence derives from a man in his fifties or sixties in good health. CDR3 DNA: TGTGCCAGCAGCCAGCAGGGGGGTACTGAAAAACTGTTTTTT. Amino acid sequence: CASSQQGGTEKLFF.